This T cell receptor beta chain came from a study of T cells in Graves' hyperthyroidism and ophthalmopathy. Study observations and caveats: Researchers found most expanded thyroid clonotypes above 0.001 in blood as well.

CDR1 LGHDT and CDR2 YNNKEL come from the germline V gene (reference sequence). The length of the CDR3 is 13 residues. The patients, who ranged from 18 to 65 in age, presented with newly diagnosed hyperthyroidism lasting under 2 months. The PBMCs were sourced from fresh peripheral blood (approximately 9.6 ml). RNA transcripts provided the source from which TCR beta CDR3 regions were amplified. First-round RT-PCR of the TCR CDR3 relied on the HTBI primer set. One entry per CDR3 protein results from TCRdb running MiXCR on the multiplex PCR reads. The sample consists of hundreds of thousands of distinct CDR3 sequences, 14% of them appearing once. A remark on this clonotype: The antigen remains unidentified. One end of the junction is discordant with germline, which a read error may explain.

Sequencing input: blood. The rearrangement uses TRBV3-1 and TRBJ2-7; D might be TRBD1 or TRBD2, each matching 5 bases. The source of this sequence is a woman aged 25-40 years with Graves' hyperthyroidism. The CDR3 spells CASSSGRSHEQYF. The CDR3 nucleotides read TGTGCCAGCAGCTCGGGACGCTCCCACGAGCAGTACTTC.